The source of this T cell receptor beta chain is a study of blood T cells in healthy people across ages. This clonotype has a count of ten or more. The antigen remains unidentified. Findings of the study overall: Per million T cells, TCR beta diversity dropped roughly linearly as age increased. Unsorted PBMCs blocked a conclusive comparison of naive and antigen-experienced cells.

The authors drew around 9.3 milliliters of peripheral blood from each donor. Sample-barcoded 5' priming and a J-beta primer mix drove a second PCR of roughly 7 to 11 cycles. TCRdb processed the 5' RACE reads anew with MiXCR; each CDR3 protein has one entry. The table includes approximately 960,000 distinct CDR3 sequences, 25% to 35% detected once. The same sample was also used in a study of T cells of mothers and their children.

The sequence was obtained from a woman between 40 and 55 years old in good health. The sequencing sample was made of blood.

CDR3 nucleotide sequence: TGCGCCAGTAAACCAACGACAGGGGCTTACGAGCAGTACTTC. It encodes CASKPTTGAYEQYF. This chain links TRBV4-3 with TRBJ2-7, with 8 nucleotides matching TRBD1. The length of the CDR3 is 14 residues. The V gene's germline CDR1 is LGHNA and CDR2 YSLEER. V was clipped by 9 bases and J by 4 bases; unmatched bases: 11.